This T cell receptor beta chain derives from a study of blood T cell repertoires in COVID-19. Overall study: Samples taken during acute and convalescent COVID-19 were collected in the United States, Italy and Spain. From T cells, B-cell-depleted T cells, or PBMCs came the material, which was cDNA or gDNA.

Germline V gene sequence: CDR1 SGHNT, CDR2 YYREEE (reference sequence). Trimming pared 0 bases from V and 5 bases from J, leaving 15 bases between. The CDR3 consists of 15 residues. Enrolled through a virtual design, the participants were between about 18 and 100 years of age and came from under 25 US areas. Clones were sequenced by immunoSEQ multiplex PCR, and TCRdb holds only the in-frame ones, with some missing. Of over 120,000 clones listed, roughly 88% are singletons. The source of this sequence is a man between 45 and 60 years old who had recovered from COVID-19. The genes are TRBV5-4 and TRBJ2-7; D is perhaps TRBD2 (5 bases). Sequenced sample: PBMCs or T cells enriched from blood (not recorded which). The CDR3 DNA reads as TGTGCCAGCAGCTTGGCCGGAAGAGGGAAAAACGAGCAGTACTTC. Protein: CASSLAGRGKNEQYF.